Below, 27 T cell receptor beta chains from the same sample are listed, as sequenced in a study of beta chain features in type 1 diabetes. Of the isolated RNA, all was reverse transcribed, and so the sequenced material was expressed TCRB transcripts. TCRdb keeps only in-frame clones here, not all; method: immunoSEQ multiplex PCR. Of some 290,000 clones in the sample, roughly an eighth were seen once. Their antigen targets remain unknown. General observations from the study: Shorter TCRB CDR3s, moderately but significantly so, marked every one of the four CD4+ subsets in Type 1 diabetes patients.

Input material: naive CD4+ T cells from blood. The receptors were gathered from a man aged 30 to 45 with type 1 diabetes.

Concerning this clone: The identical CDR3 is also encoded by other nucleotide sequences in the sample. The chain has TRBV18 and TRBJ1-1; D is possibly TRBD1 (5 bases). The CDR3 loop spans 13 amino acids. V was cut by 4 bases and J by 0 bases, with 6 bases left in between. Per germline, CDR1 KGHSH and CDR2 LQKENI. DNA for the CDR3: TGTGCCAGCTCACAGGGGCTGAACACTGAAGCTTTCTTT. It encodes CASSQGLNTEAFF.

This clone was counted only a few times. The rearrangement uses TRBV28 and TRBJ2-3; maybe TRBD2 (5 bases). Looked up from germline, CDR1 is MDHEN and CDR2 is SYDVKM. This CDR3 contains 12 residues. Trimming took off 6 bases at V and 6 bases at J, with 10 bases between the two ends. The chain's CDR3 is CASSLTRDTQYF. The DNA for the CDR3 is TGTGCCAGCAGCCTTACTAGGGATACGCAGTATTTT.

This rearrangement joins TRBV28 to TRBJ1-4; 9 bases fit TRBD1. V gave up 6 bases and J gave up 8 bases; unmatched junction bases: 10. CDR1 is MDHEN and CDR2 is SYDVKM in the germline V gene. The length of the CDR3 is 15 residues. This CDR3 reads CASSPGQGPREKLFF. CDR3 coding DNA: TGTGCCAGCAGCCCCGGACAGGGGCCGAGGGAAAAACTGTTTTTT.

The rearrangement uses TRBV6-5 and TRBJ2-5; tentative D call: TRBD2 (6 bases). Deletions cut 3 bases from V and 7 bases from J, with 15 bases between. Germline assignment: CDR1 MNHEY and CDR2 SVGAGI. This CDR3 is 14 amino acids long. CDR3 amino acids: CASSYRGTGVTQYF. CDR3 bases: TGTGCCAGCAGTTATCGGGGCACGGGAGTGACCCAGTACTTC.

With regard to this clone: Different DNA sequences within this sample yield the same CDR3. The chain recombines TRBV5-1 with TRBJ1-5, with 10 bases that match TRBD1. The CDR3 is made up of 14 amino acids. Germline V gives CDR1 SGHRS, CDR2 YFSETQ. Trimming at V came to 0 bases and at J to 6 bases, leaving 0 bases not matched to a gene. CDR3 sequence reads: CASSLGQGAQPQHF. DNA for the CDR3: TGCGCCAGCAGCTTGGGACAGGGGGCTCAGCCCCAGCATTTT.

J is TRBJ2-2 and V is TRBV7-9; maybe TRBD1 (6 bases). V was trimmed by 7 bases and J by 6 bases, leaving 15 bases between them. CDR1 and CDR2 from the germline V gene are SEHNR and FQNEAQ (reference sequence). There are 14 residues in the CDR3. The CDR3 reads CASTPSGVSGELFF. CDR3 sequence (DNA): TGTGCCAGCACCCCCTCAGGGGTGTCCGGGGAGCTGTTTTTT.

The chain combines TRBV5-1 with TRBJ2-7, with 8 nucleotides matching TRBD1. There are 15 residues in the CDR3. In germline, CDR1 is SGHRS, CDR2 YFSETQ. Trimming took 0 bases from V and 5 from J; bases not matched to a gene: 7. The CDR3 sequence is CASSLVQGVFHEQYF. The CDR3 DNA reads TGCGCCAGCAGCTTGGTACAGGGGGTTTTCCACGAGCAGTACTTC.

This CDR3 is CASRRGRLVQGEQFF. The DNA of the CDR3 is TGTGCCAGCAGGCGGGGGCGCCTCGTACAGGGTGAGCAGTTCTTC. The V gene is TRBV27, the J gene TRBJ2-1; possibly TRBD2 for D (7 bases). Looked up from germline, CDR1 is MNHEY and CDR2 is SMNVEV (reference sequence). The CDR3 sequence is 15 residues long. V was pared by 6 bases and J by 9 bases, with 21 bases between.

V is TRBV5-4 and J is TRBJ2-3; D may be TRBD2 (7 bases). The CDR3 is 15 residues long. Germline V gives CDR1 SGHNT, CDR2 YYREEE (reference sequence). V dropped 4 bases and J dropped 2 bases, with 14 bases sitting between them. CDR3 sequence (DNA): TGTGCCAGCAGCGGGGGAGGGGGATACACAGATACGCAGTATTTT. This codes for CASSGGGGYTDTQYF.

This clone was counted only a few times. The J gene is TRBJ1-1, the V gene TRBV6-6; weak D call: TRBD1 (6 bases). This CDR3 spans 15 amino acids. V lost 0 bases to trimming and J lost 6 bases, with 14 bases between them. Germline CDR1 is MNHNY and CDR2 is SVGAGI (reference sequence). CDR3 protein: CASSYSQGWVSEAFF. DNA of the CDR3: TGTGCCAGCAGTTACTCGCAGGGGTGGGTATCTGAAGCTTTCTTT.

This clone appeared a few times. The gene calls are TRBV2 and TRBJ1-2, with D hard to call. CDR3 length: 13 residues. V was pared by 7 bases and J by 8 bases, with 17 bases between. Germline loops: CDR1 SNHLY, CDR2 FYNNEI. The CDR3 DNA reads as TGTGCCAGCACGTCCGAGAGGGTAGACGGCTACACCTTC. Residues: CASTSERVDGYTF.

The CDR3 coding sequence is TGTGCCAGCAGTCCCATCAACCAGGGTGTCGGGGAGACCCAGTACTTC. As protein: CASSPINQGVGETQYF. The rearrangement joins TRBV28 to TRBJ2-5, with a weak D call TRBD1 (5 bases). Looked up from germline, CDR1 is MDHEN and CDR2 is SYDVKM. The V end was cut by 5 bases, the J end by 5 bases, with 21 bases between. CDR3 length: 16 residues. Together with reference TRBV28 and TRBJ2-5, the CDR3 gives the full variable domain: DVKVTQSSRYLVKRTGEKVFLECVQDMDHENMFWYRQDPGLGLRLIYFSYDVKMKEKGDIPEGYSVSREKKERFSLILESASTNQTSMYLCASSPINQGVGETQYFGPGTRLLVL.

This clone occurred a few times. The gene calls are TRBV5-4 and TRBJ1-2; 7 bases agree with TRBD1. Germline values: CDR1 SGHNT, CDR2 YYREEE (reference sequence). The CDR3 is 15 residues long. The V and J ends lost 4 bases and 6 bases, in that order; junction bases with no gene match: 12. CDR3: CASSANRGNYHGYTF. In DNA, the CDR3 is TGTGCCAGCAGCGCGAACAGGGGAAACTACCATGGCTACACCTTC.

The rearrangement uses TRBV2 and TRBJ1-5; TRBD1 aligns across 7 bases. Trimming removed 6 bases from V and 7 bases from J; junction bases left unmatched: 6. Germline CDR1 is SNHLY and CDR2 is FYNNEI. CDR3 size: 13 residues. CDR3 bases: TGTGCCAGCAGAGCAACAGGGGACCAGCCCCAGCATTTT. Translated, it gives CASRATGDQPQHF.

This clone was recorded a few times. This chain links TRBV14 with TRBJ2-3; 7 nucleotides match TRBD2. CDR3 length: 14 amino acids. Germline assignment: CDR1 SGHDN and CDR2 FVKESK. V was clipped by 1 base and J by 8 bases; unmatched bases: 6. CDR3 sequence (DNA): TGTGCCAGCAGCCAAGTTGCGACTAGCAGTACGCAGTATTTT. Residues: CASSQVATSSTQYF.

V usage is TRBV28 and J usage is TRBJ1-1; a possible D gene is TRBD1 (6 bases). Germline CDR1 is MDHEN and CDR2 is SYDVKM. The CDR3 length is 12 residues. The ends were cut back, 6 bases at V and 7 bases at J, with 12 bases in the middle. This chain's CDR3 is CASSSQGLEAFF. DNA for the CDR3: TGTGCCAGCAGCTCACAGGGCCTTGAAGCTTTCTTT.

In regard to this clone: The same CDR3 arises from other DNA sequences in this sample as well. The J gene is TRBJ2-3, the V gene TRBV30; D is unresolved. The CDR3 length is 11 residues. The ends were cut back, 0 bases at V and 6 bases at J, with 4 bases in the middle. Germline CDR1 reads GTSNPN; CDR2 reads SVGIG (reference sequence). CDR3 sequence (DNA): TGTGCCTGGAGTGTATCTGATACGCAGTATTTT. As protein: CAWSVSDTQYF.

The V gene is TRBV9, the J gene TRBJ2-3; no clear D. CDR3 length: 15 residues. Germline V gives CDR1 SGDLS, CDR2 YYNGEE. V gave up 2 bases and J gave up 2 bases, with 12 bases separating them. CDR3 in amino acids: CASSVHPGSTDTQYF. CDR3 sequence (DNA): TGTGCCAGCAGCGTTCACCCGGGTTCCACAGATACGCAGTATTTT.

Here the CDR3 reads CASSLTGGDTQYF. Here the CDR3 DNA reads TGTGCCAGCAGCTTAACTGGCGGCGATACGCAGTATTTT. The J gene is TRBJ2-3, the V gene TRBV7-3; no reliable D call. The CDR3 is 13 amino acids. The V end lost 0 bases, the J end lost 6 bases, and 7 bases lay between the germline ends. Germline V gene data show CDR1 as SGHTA and CDR2 as FQGTGA.

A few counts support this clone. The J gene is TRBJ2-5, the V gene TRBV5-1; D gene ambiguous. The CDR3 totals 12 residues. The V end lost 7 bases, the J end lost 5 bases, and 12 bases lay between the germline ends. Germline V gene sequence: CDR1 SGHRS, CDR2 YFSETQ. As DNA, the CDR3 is TGCGCCAGCTTGGCGGCTTGGGAGACCCAGTACTTC. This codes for CASLAAWETQYF.

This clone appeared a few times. CDR3 DNA sequence: TGTGCCAGCAGCTGGCAACAGGGGGTATATCAGCCCCAGCATTTT. Its translation is CASSWQQGVYQPQHF. This chain connects TRBV7-2 to TRBJ1-5; 8 bases align to TRBD1. The CDR3 contains 15 residues. In germline, CDR1 is SGHTA, CDR2 FQGNSA. Trimming at V came to 4 bases and at J to 5 bases, leaving 7 bases not matched to a gene.

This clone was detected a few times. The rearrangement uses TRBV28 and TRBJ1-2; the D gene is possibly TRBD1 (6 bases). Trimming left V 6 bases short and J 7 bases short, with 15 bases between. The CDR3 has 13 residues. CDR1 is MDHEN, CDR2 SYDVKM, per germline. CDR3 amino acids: CASRPRSQGGYTF. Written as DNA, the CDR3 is TGTGCCAGCAGGCCCCGATCACAGGGTGGCTACACCTTC.

CDR3: CASSRNVGTVIYNEQFF. Written as DNA, the CDR3 is TGCGCCAGCAGCCGCAATGTAGGGACAGTCATATACAATGAGCAGTTCTTC. The genes are TRBV5-1 and TRBJ2-1; 7 positions match TRBD1. From germline, CDR1 is SGHRS and CDR2 YFSETQ. Unmatched junction bases numbered 14, after V lost 4 bases and J lost 4 bases. This CDR3 has 17 amino acids.

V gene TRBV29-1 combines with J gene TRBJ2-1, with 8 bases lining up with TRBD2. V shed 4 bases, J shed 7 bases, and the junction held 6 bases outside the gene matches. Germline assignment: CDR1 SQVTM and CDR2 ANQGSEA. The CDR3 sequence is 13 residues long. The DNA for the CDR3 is TGCAGCGTTGGGGGCGGGAGGTCTAATGAGCAGTTCTTC. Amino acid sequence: CSVGGGRSNEQFF.

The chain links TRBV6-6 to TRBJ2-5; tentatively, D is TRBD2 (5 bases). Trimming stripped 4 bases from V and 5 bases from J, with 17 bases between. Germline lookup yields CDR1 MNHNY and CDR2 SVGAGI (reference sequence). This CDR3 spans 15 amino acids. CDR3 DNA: TGTGCCAGCAGTTCCGGGAATAGTAGCCCGGAGACCCAGTACTTC. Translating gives CASSSGNSSPETQYF.

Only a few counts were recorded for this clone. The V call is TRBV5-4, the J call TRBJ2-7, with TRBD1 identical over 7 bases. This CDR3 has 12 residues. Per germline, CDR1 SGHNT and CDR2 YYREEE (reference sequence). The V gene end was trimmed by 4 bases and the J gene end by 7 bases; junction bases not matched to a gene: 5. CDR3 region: CASSTHRGEQYF. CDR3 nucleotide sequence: TGTGCCAGCAGCACCCACAGGGGAGAGCAGTACTTC.

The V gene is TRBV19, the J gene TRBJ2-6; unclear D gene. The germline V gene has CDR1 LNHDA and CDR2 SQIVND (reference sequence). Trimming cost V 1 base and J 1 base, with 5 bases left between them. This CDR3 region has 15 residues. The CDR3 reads CASSIALSGANVLTF. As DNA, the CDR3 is TGTGCCAGTAGTATAGCACTATCTGGGGCCAACGTCCTGACTTTC.